This T cell receptor (beta chain) was sequenced for a study of blood T cell repertoires in COVID-19. Study as a whole: PBMCs, B-cell-depleted T cells, or T cells were the source of the cDNA or gDNA that made up the material.

Profiled with immunoSEQ multiplex PCR; TCRdb holds only in-frame clones, not every one. This table has over 100,000 clones, 80% to 95% appearing once. This CDR3 comprises 14 residues. Sequencing input: peripheral blood. The TCR originated in a woman aged 45 to 65 with COVID-19, enrolled during active disease. The chain is built from TRBV21-1 and TRBJ2-5; the table's D call, TRBD1, has no DNA check behind it. TRBV21-1 is reported as a pseudogene. CDR3: CASSKGTVQETQYF. CDR3 nucleotides: TGTGCCAGCAGCAAAGGGACAGTCCAAGAGACCCAGTACTTC.